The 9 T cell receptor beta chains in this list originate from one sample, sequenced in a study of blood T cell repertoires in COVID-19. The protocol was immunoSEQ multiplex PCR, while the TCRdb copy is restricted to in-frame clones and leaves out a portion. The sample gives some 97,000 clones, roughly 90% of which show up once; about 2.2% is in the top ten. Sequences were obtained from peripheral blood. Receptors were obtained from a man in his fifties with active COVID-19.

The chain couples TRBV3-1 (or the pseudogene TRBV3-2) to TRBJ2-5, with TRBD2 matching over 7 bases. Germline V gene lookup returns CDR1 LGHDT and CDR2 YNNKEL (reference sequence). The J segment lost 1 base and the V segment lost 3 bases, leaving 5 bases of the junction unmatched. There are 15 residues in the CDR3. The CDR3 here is CASSHVGGSQETQYF. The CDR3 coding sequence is TGTGCCAGCAGCCACGTGGGAGGGAGCCAAGAGACCCAGTACTTC.

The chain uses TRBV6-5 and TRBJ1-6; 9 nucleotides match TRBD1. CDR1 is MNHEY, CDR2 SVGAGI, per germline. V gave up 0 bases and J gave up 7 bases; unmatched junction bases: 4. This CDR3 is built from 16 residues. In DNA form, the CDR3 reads TGTGCCAGCAGTTACTCAGGGACAGGGCGGAATTCACCCCTCCACTTT. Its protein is CASSYSGTGRNSPLHF.

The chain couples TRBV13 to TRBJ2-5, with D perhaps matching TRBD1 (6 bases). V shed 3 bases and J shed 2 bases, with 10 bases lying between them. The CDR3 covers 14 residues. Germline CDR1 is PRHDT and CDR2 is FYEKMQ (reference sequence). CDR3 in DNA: TGTGCCAGCAGCTTTCAGGGGAATCAAGAGACCCAGTACTTC. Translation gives CASSFQGNQETQYF.

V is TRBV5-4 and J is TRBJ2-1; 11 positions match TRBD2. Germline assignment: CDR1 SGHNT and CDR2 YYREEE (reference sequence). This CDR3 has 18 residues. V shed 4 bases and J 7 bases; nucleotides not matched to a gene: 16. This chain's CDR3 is CASSNGSLLAGVRNEQFF. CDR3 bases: TGTGCCAGCAGCAATGGATCACTACTAGCGGGAGTTAGGAATGAGCAGTTCTTC.

Here the CDR3 reads CASSQRDREYEQYF. The CDR3 DNA sequence: TGCGCCAGCAGCCAAAGGGACAGGGAATACGAGCAGTACTTC. The rearrangement links TRBV4-1 to TRBJ2-7; TRBD1 matches 9 bases. This CDR3 region has 14 residues. Germline V gene data show CDR1 as MGHRA and CDR2 as YSYEKL. J gave up 4 bases and V 2 bases, and 3 bases lay outside the gene matches.

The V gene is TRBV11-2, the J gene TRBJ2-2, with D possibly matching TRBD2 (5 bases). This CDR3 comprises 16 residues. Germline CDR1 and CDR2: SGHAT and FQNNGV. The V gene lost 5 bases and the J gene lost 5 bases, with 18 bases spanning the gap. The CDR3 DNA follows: TGTGCCAGCAGCCCCCCTGGTGGGCGGGTAACCGGGGAGCTGTTTTTT. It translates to CASSPPGGRVTGELFF.

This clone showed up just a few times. CDR3 in DNA: TGTGCCAGCAGTGAAGTGTCGGGACACAGCTTAAATACGCAGTATTTT. Translation: CASSEVSGHSLNTQYF. The chain is built from TRBV6-1 and TRBJ2-3; D might be TRBD1 (6 bases). Between the trimmed V and J ends, which lost 1 base and 7 bases, there was a span of 18 bases. CDR1 and CDR2 (germline): MNHNS, SASEGT. The CDR3 extends over 16 amino acids.

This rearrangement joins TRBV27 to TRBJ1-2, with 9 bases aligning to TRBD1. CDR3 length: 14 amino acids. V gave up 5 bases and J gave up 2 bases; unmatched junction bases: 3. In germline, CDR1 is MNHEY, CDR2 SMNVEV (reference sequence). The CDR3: CASSRGTGNYGYTF. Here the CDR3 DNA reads TGTGCCAGCAGTAGGGGGACAGGGAACTATGGCTACACCTTC.

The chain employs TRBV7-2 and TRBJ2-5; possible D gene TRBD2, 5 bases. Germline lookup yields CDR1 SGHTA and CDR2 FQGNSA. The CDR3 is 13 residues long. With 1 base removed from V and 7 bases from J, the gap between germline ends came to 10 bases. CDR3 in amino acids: CASSLDLAGTQYF. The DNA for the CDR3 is TGTGCCAGCAGCTTAGATCTAGCAGGGACCCAGTACTTC. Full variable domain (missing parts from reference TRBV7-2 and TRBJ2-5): GAGVSQSPSNKVTEKGKDVELRCDPISGHTALYWYRQSLGQGLEFLIYFQGNSAPDKSGLPSDRFSAERTGGSVSTLTIQRTQQEDSAVYLCASSLDLAGTQYFGPGTRLLVL.